This T cell receptor beta chain was obtained from a study of blood T cells in healthy people across ages. Through a sample-barcoded 5' primer and a J-beta primer mix, a second PCR was run for 7 to 11 cycles. TCRdb reprocessed the 5' RACE reads with MiXCR, giving one entry per CDR3 protein. The table has roughly 1.5 million distinct CDR3 sequences, 35% to 45% seen once. Trimming at V came to 2 bases and at J to 7 bases, leaving 13 bases not matched to a gene. This CDR3 comprises 15 residues. The germline CDR1 and CDR2 sequences are DFQATT and SNEGSKA (reference sequence). This clonotype was seen more than once but under ten times. The antigen is unknown. Findings and limits, study-wide: Per million T cells, the diversity of TCR beta decreased roughly linearly as age advanced.

This TCR was recovered from a young woman in good health. Input material: blood. The chain has TRBV20-1 and TRBJ2-7; 8 positions agree with TRBD2. The DNA for the CDR3 is TGCAGTGCTAGACCCAGCGGGAGTAATTGGGATGAGCAGTACTTC. Protein product: CSARPSGSNWDEQYF.